This T cell receptor beta chain was captured by sequencing in a study of T cells in Graves' hyperthyroidism and ophthalmopathy. This clonotype was observed many times. Its matching antigen is unknown. It was RNA transcripts that yielded the amplified TCR beta CDR3 regions. The TCR CDR3 first-round RT-PCR relied on the HTBI primer set. Each CDR3 protein is one row after TCRdb ran MiXCR on the multiplex PCR reads. The table has some 760,000 distinct CDR3 sequences, about 15% seen once; the top ten hold roughly 10%. Study-level findings and limits: Most expanded thyroid clonotypes above 0.001 recurred in blood. Ophthalmopathy, as predicted by the model, came a median roughly 6.8 months after the prediction.

Germline CDR1 reads SGHVS; CDR2 reads FQNEAQ. V was clipped by 3 bases and J by 5 bases, with 7 bases between them. The CDR3 consists of 12 residues. The sample consisted of blood. The TCR comes from a woman aged 18-30 years with Graves' hyperthyroidism. The chain carries TRBV7-8 and TRBJ1-1, with D hard to call. The CDR3 reads CASSFTWTEAFF. The DNA for the CDR3 is TGTGCCAGCAGCTTCACGTGGACTGAAGCTTTCTTT.